The subject of this entry is one T cell receptor (beta chain). In germline, CDR1 is KGHSY, CDR2 FQNENV. This CDR3 has 14 amino acids. V was cut by 7 bases and J by 6 bases, with 18 bases left in between. The repertoire was sequenced with immunoSEQ multiplex PCR; TCRdb's copy has only in-frame clones and lacks some. This table has some 97,000 clones, about 90% appearing once. The data were taken from a study of control samples from healthy donors and cancer patients. This receptor was taken from a woman aged 45-65 years in good health. Sequenced: blood. The gene calls are TRBV16 and TRBJ1-2, with D perhaps matching TRBD1 (5 bases). In DNA, the CDR3 is TGTGCCAGCACCCGCAGTACGGACACCAATGGCTACACCTTC. It translates to CASTRSTDTNGYTF. The full variable domain, in which reference TRBV16 and TRBJ1-2 provide the parts outside the CDR3, is GEEVAQTPKHLVRGEGQKAKLYCAPIKGHSYVFWYQQVLKNEFKFLISFQNENVFDETGMPKERFSAKCLPNSPCSLEIQATKLEDSAVYFCASTRSTDTNGYTFGSGTRLTVV.